Following are 3 T cell receptor beta chains from one sample sequenced in a study of T cell responses to AZD1222 COVID-19 vaccine. Clones were sequenced by immunoSEQ multiplex PCR, and TCRdb holds only the in-frame ones, with some missing. The table shows about 100,000 clones, with 87% occurring only once. The sequences come from peripheral blood, collected 28 days after the second AZD1222 dose. Receptors were obtained from an adult who received the AZD1222 COVID-19 vaccine.

This clone has more than one count but fewer than ten. The chain employs TRBV6-2 or TRBV6-3 and TRBJ1-2; D is ambiguous. The CDR3 is made up of 13 amino acids. Trimming removed 5 bases from V and 4 bases from J, with 11 bases in between. The germline V gene encodes CDR1 MNHEY and CDR2 SVGEGT. CDR3 in amino acids: CASSGRRSYGYTF. For the CDR3, the DNA is TGTGCCAGCAGTGGACGGCGATCCTATGGCTACACCTTC.

The V call is TRBV7-6, the J call TRBJ2-3, with 10 nucleotides matching TRBD2. The trim removed 0 bases at V and 4 bases at J, leaving 7 bases unmatched. CDR3 length equals 17 residues. The germline V gene encodes CDR1 SGHVS and CDR2 FNYEAQ. In DNA form, the CDR3 reads TGTGCCAGCAGCTTAGCTCATCCTAGCGGGGGTTCAGATACGCAGTATTTT. This sequence encodes CASSLAHPSGGSDTQYF.

The V call is TRBV29-1, the J call TRBJ2-7, with 7 bases fitting TRBD1. J lost 2 bases, V lost 4 bases, and 8 bases had no gene match. CDR3 size: 14 residues. Per germline, CDR1 SQVTM and CDR2 ANQGSEA. CDR3 region: CSVGGRQGAYEQYF. For the CDR3, the DNA is TGCAGCGTTGGGGGTCGGCAGGGGGCCTACGAGCAGTACTTC.